The clone carrying this TCR beta chain was seen just once. CDR1 PRHDT and CDR2 FYEKMQ come from the germline V gene (reference sequence). The J segment lost 9 bases and the V segment lost 3 bases, leaving 11 bases of the junction unmatched. CDR3 size: 15 residues. The record originates from a study of blood T cell repertoires in COVID-19. TCRdb's copy holds only in-frame clones and misses some; the assay was immunoSEQ multiplex PCR. The table lists approximately 59,000 clones, about 85% of them singletons, with under 5% in the top ten. The receptor comes from a man aged 40-55 years with active COVID-19. V usage is TRBV13 and J usage is TRBJ2-3; 8 bases are a match to TRBD2. The specimen sequenced was peripheral blood. CDR3 amino acids: CASSFRSSGSRTQYF. CDR3 DNA sequence: TGTGCCAGCAGCTTTCGATCAAGCGGGAGTAGGACGCAGTATTTT.